A selection of T cell receptor beta chains follows, all from one sample in a study of shared clonotypes between healthy human individuals. Clones were sequenced by immunoSEQ multiplex PCR, and TCRdb holds only the in-frame ones, with some missing. The sample carries about 2,200,000 clones, around 93% recorded once. Sequencing used naive CD8+ T cells from PBMCs. The receptors stem from a man between 18 and 29 years old in good health. Some clones in this sample may be carry-over from other donors' samples. CDR3s include the opening cysteine and the closing phenylalanine or tryptophan. D genes are given only for firm matches. Rows may omit the clone size; those that give it use once, few, many or a size class.

j_gene | v_gene | d_gene | abundance | CDR3nt | CDR3aa
TRBJ2-3 | TRBV7-8 | TRBD2 | . | TGTGCCAGCAGCTTAGGGGTAGCGGGATTTTTCGATACGCAGTATTTT | CASSLGVAGFFDTQYF
TRBJ2-7 | TRBV5-4 | TRBD1 | . | TGTGCCAGCAGCCGGACAGGGGGCTCCTACGAGCAGTACTTC | CASSRTGGSYEQYF
TRBJ2-3 | TRBV4-1 | . | . | TGCGCCAGCAGCCTGCGGCTAGCGAGCACAGATACGCAGTATTTT | CASSLRLASTDTQYF
TRBJ2-1 | TRBV15 | TRBD2 | . | TGTGCCACCAGCAGCCGGGCTAGCGGGCCGGGGCAGTTCTTC | CATSSRASGPGQFF
TRBJ2-1 | TRBV27 | . | . | TGTGCCAGCAGTCCCTTGTTTGGTGAGCAGTTCTTC | CASSPLFGEQFF
TRBJ2-7 | TRBV9 | TRBD1 | . | TGTGCCAGCAGCGTAGGGGGTCAGGGGGCCCGCTCCTACGAGCAGTACTTC | CASSVGGQGARSYEQYF
TRBJ2-2 | TRBV29-1 | . | . | TGCAGCGTTGTAGTGTACACCGGGGAGCTGTTTTTT | CSVVVYTGELFF
TRBJ2-2 | TRBV15 | TRBD2 | . | TGTGCCACCAGCAGAGAAAACCGATTGGCTAGCGGGAACACCGGGGAGCTGTTTTTT | CATSRENRLASGNTGELFF
TRBJ2-7 | TRBV11-2 | . | once | TGTGCCAGCAGCCCCACCGCAACAAGCTCCTACGAGCAGTACTTC | CASSPTATSSYEQYF
TRBJ2-2 | TRBV29-1 | . | . | TGCAGCGTTAGGGTTCCCACCGGGGAGCTGTTTTTT | CSVRVPTGELFF
TRBJ2-7 | TRBV10-3 | . | . | TGTGCCATCAGTGATCCAGGGGAGCCCCGCGACGAGCAGTACTTC | CAISDPGEPRDEQYF
TRBJ2-5 | TRBV28 | TRBD2 | . | TGTGCCAGCAGTGGCCTAGCGGGCGATCAAGAGACCCAGTACTTC | CASSGLAGDQETQYF
TRBJ1-2 | TRBV30 | . | . | TGTGCCGGGCGGGTGGGGCACGGATATGGCTACACCTTC | CAGRVGHGYGYTF
TRBJ1-3 | TRBV5-4 | . | . | TGTGCCAGCAGCTTGAGCGGGGAAAACACCATATATTTT | CASSLSGENTIYF
TRBJ2-5 | TRBV5-6 | . | once | TGTGCCACCTCGGCCCGACAGCAAGAGACCCAGTACTTC | CATSARQQETQYF
TRBJ1-5 | TRBV11-2 | TRBD1 | . | TGTGCCAGCAGCTCTGGACGGGACAGGGGCAATCAGCCCCAGCATTTT | CASSSGRDRGNQPQHF
TRBJ1-3 | TRBV9 | TRBD1 | few | TGTGCCAGCAGCACTCGGACAGGAGTCGGGGACACCATATATTTT | CASSTRTGVGDTIYF
TRBJ2-2 | TRBV7-3 | . | . | TGTGCCAGCAGTTCCACCCCCGGGGAGCTGTTTTTT | CASSSTPGELFF
TRBJ2-7 | TRBV7-2 | TRBD2 | . | TGTGCCAGCAGCTTGAGCCTAGCGGGAGGTCGGTACTTC | CASSLSLAGGRYF
TRBJ1-1 | TRBV5-1 | . | . | TGCGCCAGCAGCTTGAAGTCAGCTTACAAGAACACTGAAGCTTTCTTT | CASSLKSAYKNTEAFF
TRBJ2-7 | TRBV21-1 | . | . | TGTGCCAGCAGTATGGTAGCGGGATCGGGGGAGCAGTACTTC | CASSMVAGSGEQYF
TRBJ1-1 | TRBV4-1 | . | few | TGCGCCAGCAGTCTTGTAAGGGGGAACACTGAAGCTTTCTTT | CASSLVRGNTEAFF